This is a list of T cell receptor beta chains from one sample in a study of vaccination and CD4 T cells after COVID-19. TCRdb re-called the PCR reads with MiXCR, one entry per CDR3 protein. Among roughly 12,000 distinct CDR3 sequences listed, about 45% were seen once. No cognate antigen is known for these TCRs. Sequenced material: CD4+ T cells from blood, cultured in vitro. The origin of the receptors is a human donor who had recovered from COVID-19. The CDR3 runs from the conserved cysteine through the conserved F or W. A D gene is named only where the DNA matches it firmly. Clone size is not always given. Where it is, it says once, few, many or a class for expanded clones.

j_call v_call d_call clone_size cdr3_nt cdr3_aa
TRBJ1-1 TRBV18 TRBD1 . TGTGCCAGCTCACCGGCAGGGGGCAACACTGAAGCTTTCTTT CASSPAGGNTEAFF
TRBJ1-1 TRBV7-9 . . TGTGCCAGCAGCTTAGGACTGGGCAACGCTGAAGCTTTCTTT CASSLGLGNAEAFF
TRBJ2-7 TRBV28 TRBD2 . TGTGCCAGCAGTTCCCCTAGCGGGAGTTATAGCTACGAGCAGTACTTC CASSSPSGSYSYEQYF
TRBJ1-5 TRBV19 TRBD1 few TGTGCCAGTAGCCCCCGGGACAGGCTCAATCAGCCCCAGCATTTT CASSPRDRLNQPQHF
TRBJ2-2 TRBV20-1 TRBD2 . TGCAGTGCTAGAGGCGGGACTAGCGGAGGGAACACCGGGGAGCTGTTTTTT CSARGGTSGGNTGELFF
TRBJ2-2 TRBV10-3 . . TGTGCCATCAGTGAAGGGTCCACCGGGGAGCTGTTTTTT CAISEGSTGELFF
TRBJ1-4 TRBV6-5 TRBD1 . TGTGCCAGCAGTTCCCCTACAGGGGAGGGGGAAAAACTGTTTTTT CASSSPTGEGEKLFF
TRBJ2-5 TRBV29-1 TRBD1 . TGCAGCGTATCTGGACAGGACCAAGAGACCCAGTACTTC CSVSGQDQETQYF
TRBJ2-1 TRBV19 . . TGTGCCAGTAGTATATCCGGGAGCTCCTACAATGAGCAGTTCTTC CASSISGSSYNEQFF
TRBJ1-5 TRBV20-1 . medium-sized TGCAGTGCTAGAGTGACGGGACATAGCAATCAGCCCCAGCATTTT CSARVTGHSNQPQHF